This T cell receptor (beta chain) is drawn from a study of post-analysis software for immune sequencing data. Unique molecular identifiers had been added to the TCR beta cDNA libraries. From the PCR reads, TCRdb called clonotypes with MiXCR, one entry per CDR3 protein. The sample shows 650,000 to 850,000 distinct CDR3 sequences, roughly 50% of them seen only once. Trimming took 7 bases from V and 7 from J, leaving 11 bases between them. This CDR3 contains 13 residues. Broader study findings: Controls had lower frequencies than patients of about five TRBV segments, which included TRBV5-6, TRBV5-1 and TRBV20-1. Versus controls, multiple sclerosis patients showed significantly lower diversity (normalized Chao1). When the samples were clustered directly with F measure, those that had been prepared in the same batch showed strong co-clustering.

Comments on this clonotype: What it binds is not known.

The sequenced sample consisted of blood. The J gene is TRBJ1-6, the V gene TRBV12-3 or TRBV12-4; no reliable D call. This receptor was obtained from a girl aged 10-17 years with multiple sclerosis. This chain's CDR3 is CASNPAGNSPLHF. The CDR3 bases are TGTGCCAGCAACCCAGCGGGGAATTCACCCCTCCACTTT.